Listed below are T cell receptor beta chains from one sample, sequenced in a study of shared clonotypes between healthy human individuals. The method was immunoSEQ multiplex PCR; TCRdb's version includes in-frame clones alone and lacks a portion of them. The sample consists of about 700,000 clones, 92% of them appearing once. What was sequenced was naive CD8+ T cells sorted from blood. The receptors originated from a man younger than 45 in good health. The CDR3 runs from the conserved cysteine through the conserved F or W. D genes are given only for firm matches. Clone size is given for some rows only: seen once, a few or many times, or a class if the clone is expanded.

d_gene	abundance	v_gene	j_gene	CDR3aa	CDR3nt
-	-	TRBV5-1	TRBJ2-3	CASSSWQGLGYMGDTQYF	TGCGCCAGCAGCTCGTGGCAGGGCCTTGGATACATGGGGGATACGCAGTATTTT
-	-	TRBV23-1	TRBJ2-7	CASSQSQRKSSYEQYF	TGCGCCAGCAGTCAATCCCAGCGCAAGAGCTCCTACGAGCAGTACTTC
TRBD2	-	TRBV7-8	TRBJ2-7	CASSSIEASGMSSYEQYF	TGTGCCAGCAGCTCCATAGAAGCTAGCGGGATGAGCTCCTACGAGCAGTACTTC
-	-	TRBV9	TRBJ1-5	CASSPFADQPQHF	TGTGCCAGCAGCCCTTTTGCAGATCAGCCCCAGCATTTT
TRBD1	-	TRBV7-9	TRBJ2-7	CASSLTGGLSPYEQYF	TGTGCCAGCAGTCTGACAGGGGGTCTGTCCCCCTACGAGCAGTACTTC
-	once	TRBV18	TRBJ2-1	CASSPEGLSGNNEQFF	TGTGCCAGCTCACCAGAGGGGTTGTCAGGAAACAATGAGCAGTTCTTC
-	-	TRBV7-9	TRBJ2-5	CASSLESKTQYF	TGTGCCAGCAGCTTAGAATCGAAGACCCAGTACTTC
TRBD1	-	TRBV7-3	TRBJ2-3	CASSSIHGDRGHDTQYF	TGTGCCAGCAGCTCAATTCATGGGGACAGGGGGCACGATACGCAGTATTTT
-	-	TRBV11-3	TRBJ1-1	CASSAHSKGPSRAEAFF	TGTGCCAGCAGCGCCCATTCGAAAGGACCCTCCCGGGCTGAAGCTTTCTTT
-	-	TRBV4-1	TRBJ1-5	CASSQDRYQPQHF	TGCGCCAGCAGCCAAGATAGATATCAGCCCCAGCATTTT
TRBD1	-	TRBV9	TRBJ2-7	CASSSPRTGQAGYEQYF	TGTGCCAGCAGCTCACCTCGTACTGGACAGGCAGGTTACGAGCAGTACTTC
TRBD1	-	TRBV27	TRBJ2-2	CASSSPGGTGELFF	TGTGCCAGCAGTTCCCCAGGGGGAACCGGGGAGCTGTTTTTT
-	-	TRBV7-9	TRBJ2-7	CASTSPDTSYEQYF	TGTGCCAGCACCTCCCCGGACACCTCCTACGAGCAGTACTTC
-	-	TRBV25-1	TRBJ2-1	CARTRARRTYNEQFF	TGTGCCAGAACGCGGGCCAGGAGAACCTACAATGAGCAGTTCTTC
-	-	TRBV27	TRBJ2-7	CASSIDSSYEQYF	TGTGCCAGCAGTATCGACTCGTCCTACGAGCAGTACTTC
TRBD1	-	TRBV9	TRBJ2-5	CASNEQGVWETQYF	TGTGCCAGCAACGAACAGGGGGTGTGGGAGACCCAGTACTTC
-	-	TRBV7-9	TRBJ2-3	CASSLPVGTSTDTQYF	TGTGCCAGCAGCCTTCCGGTGGGGACTAGCACAGATACGCAGTATTTT
-	-	TRBV7-9	TRBJ2-7	CASSLNRVADSEQYF	TGTGCCAGCAGCTTAAACAGGGTAGCCGATTCCGAGCAGTACTTC